This T cell receptor beta chain was observed in a study of human T cells and chemical hapten exposure. Trimming cost V 2 bases and J 1 base, with 7 bases left between them. This CDR3 is built from 14 residues. Germline V CDR1 and CDR2: PRHDT, FYEKMQ (reference sequence). Concerning this clonotype: Its specificity is not known. A much larger clone lies one base from this, so it may be a read error. This likely comes from a read error, as the CDR3 has no conserved phenylalanine or tryptophan at its end.

As for time point: patch test 3, about 24 weeks after DPC sensitization. Treatment: therapeutic diphenylcyclopropenone sensitization with weekly scalp DPC. A single record per CDR3 protein comes from TCRdb applying MiXCR to the RACE reads. The sample includes over 80,000 distinct CDR3 sequences, approximately 11% seen only once; the top ten take about 1%. General observations from the study: The number of TCRs above 1 in 1000 frequency did not change after DPC sensitization.

This chain uses TRBV13 with TRBJ2-3; the D is unclear. The sequencing used whole blood, collected in connection with sensitization to the hapten diphenylcyclopropenone (DPC). This clonotype was sampled from a woman in her thirties with alopecia areata. Some clones in this sample may be carry-over from other donors' samples. CDR3 bases: TGTGCCAGCAGCTTAATAGGAGGCACAGATACGCAGTATTTG. Translation: CASSLIGGTDTQYL.